A single sample gave rise to the 22 T cell receptor beta chains below, sequenced in a study of cytomegalovirus exposure and HLA in healthy donors. Sequencing was performed with immunoSEQ multiplex PCR; in TCRdb, only in-frame clones are kept and a portion is missing. Of 150,000 to 200,000 clones listed, around 84% are singletons. The sequencing input was PBMCs. Source of these receptors: a man between 18 and 35 years old in good health and CMV-seropositive.

The V gene is TRBV29-1, the J gene TRBJ2-3, with 7 positions matching TRBD1. The V gene end was trimmed by 6 bases and the J gene end by 0 bases; junction bases not matched to a gene: 6. The CDR3 is made up of 14 amino acids. The germline gives CDR1 SQVTM, CDR2 ANQGSEA. CDR3 sequence reads: CSVRPGQSTDTQYF. DNA for the CDR3: TGCAGCGTCCGACCGGGACAGAGCACAGATACGCAGTATTTT.

This clone showed up just once. The chain links TRBV11-1 to TRBJ2-7; TRBD1 matches at 9 bases. Germline V gene data show CDR1 as SGHAT and CDR2 as FQDESV (reference sequence). The V and J ends lost 1 base and 0 bases, in that order; junction bases with no gene match: 1. The CDR3 spans 15 residues. The CDR3 loop is CASSLGDRASYEQYF. The CDR3 DNA reads as TGTGCCAGCAGCTTAGGGGACAGGGCCTCCTACGAGCAGTACTTC.

The chain links TRBV6-5 to TRBJ2-7, with D possibly TRBD2 on 7 matching bases. Germline V CDR1 and CDR2: MNHEY, SVGAGI. This CDR3 has 14 residues. V was pared by 6 bases and J by 1 base, with 13 bases between. The CDR3 region has the DNA TGTGCCAGCAGCCTAGGGGGGGCTTCCTACGAGCAGTACTTC. Protein: CASSLGGASYEQYF.

The chain recombines TRBV19 with TRBJ2-7, with D possibly matching TRBD2 (5 bases). Deletions cut 4 bases from V and 3 bases from J, with 10 bases between. Per germline, CDR1 LNHDA and CDR2 SQIVND (reference sequence). This CDR3 comprises 13 residues. The CDR3 sequence is CASSTNSGYEQYF. Here the CDR3 DNA reads TGTGCCAGTAGTACAAACAGCGGCTACGAGCAGTACTTC.

This chain joins TRBV5-6 and TRBJ2-2, with 10 bases lining up with TRBD2. Germline lookup yields CDR1 SGHDT and CDR2 YYEEEE. This CDR3 is built from 18 residues. The trim removed 4 bases at V and 4 bases at J, leaving 13 bases unmatched. The CDR3 nucleotides are TGTGCCAGCAGCCCTTGGGCTAGCGGGAGTGGAGTCACCGGGGAGCTGTTTTTT. This sequence encodes CASSPWASGSGVTGELFF.

This clone was recorded only once. The chain is built from TRBV25-1 and TRBJ2-7; 7 positions match TRBD1. The CDR3 runs 13 residues. CDR1 is MGHDK and CDR2 is SYGVNS in the germline V gene. The V gene end was trimmed by 8 bases and the J gene end by 3 bases; junction bases not matched to a gene: 7. CDR3 sequence (DNA): TGTGCCAGCTCTTTAGGGACAGTCTACGAGCAGTACTTC. It codes for CASSLGTVYEQYF.

The chain recombines TRBV5-5 with TRBJ2-7, with TRBD2 matching over 8 bases. J gave up 0 bases and V 4 bases, and 6 bases lay outside the gene matches. This CDR3 spans 15 amino acids. Germline loops: CDR1 SGHKS, CDR2 YYEKEE (reference sequence). This chain's CDR3 is CASSKTSASSYEQYF. CDR3 coding DNA: TGTGCCAGCAGCAAGACTAGCGCAAGCTCCTACGAGCAGTACTTC.

The CDR3 loop reads CASRGGVVNEQFF. CDR3 sequence (DNA): TGTGCCAGCAGGGGGGGGGTAGTCAATGAGCAGTTCTTC. The J gene is TRBJ2-1, the V gene TRBV28; 7 positions agree with TRBD2. V lost 6 bases and J lost 6; bases outside the gene matches: 5. CDR1 and CDR2 from the germline V gene are MDHEN and SYDVKM. The CDR3 totals 13 residues.

The rearrangement joins TRBV5-1 to TRBJ2-1, with a possible D match to TRBD2 (6 bases). This CDR3 is 16 amino acids long. Germline CDR1 is SGHRS and CDR2 is YFSETQ. V lost 0 bases, J lost 0 bases, and 10 bases lay in between. As DNA, the CDR3 is TGCGCCAGCAGCTTGGTTGGAGGGCTCTCCTACAATGAGCAGTTCTTC. Amino acid sequence: CASSLVGGLSYNEQFF.

The V call is TRBV27, the J call TRBJ1-5; no reliable D call. This CDR3 contains 15 residues. V shed 1 base and J shed 0 bases, with 7 bases lying between them. Germline CDR1 MNHEY, CDR2 SMNVEV (reference sequence). The CDR3 is CASSLFPYSNQPQHF. The CDR3 DNA reads as TGTGCCAGCAGTTTATTTCCCTATAGCAATCAGCCCCAGCATTTT.

The chain joins TRBV5-6 to TRBJ2-7, with TRBD1 identical over 7 bases. The CDR3 spans 14 residues. The germline V gene encodes CDR1 SGHDT and CDR2 YYEEEE. Unmatched junction bases numbered 5, after V lost 2 bases and J lost 3 bases. The CDR3 DNA reads as TGTGCCAGCAGCTTAGGACAGGATCTCTACGAGCAGTACTTC. This encodes CASSLGQDLYEQYF.

J is TRBJ2-1 and V is TRBV19, with TRBD1 identical over 11 bases. The CDR3 totals 14 residues. Losses at the gene ends were 10 bases for V and 7 bases for J; bases not matched to a gene: 9. Germline CDR1 and CDR2: LNHDA and SQIVND (reference sequence). DNA of the CDR3: TGTGCCACAAAAGGACAGGGGGCGCGAAATGAGCAGTTCTTC. This encodes CATKGQGARNEQFF.

The chain joins TRBV6-5 to TRBJ1-3, with D unresolved. Germline loops: CDR1 MNHEY, CDR2 SVGAGI. The CDR3 has 16 amino acids. V shed 0 bases and J shed 0 bases, with 9 bases lying between them. CDR3 sequence (DNA): TGTGCCAGCAGTTACTCTCACCGGTACTCTGGAAACACCATATATTTT. This translates into CASSYSHRYSGNTIYF.

CDR3 in DNA: TGCGCCAGCAGCCACAGGGCGGGAGGTATGGCGACCCAGTACTTC. Residues: CASSHRAGGMATQYF. The chain employs TRBV4-3 and TRBJ2-5; TRBD2 agrees at 8 bases. The CDR3 is 15 amino acids. J was trimmed by 7 bases and V by 3 bases; bases with no gene match: 10. Germline assignment: CDR1 LGHNA and CDR2 YSLEER.

This clone was recorded only once. The chain joins TRBV5-1 to TRBJ2-5, with D perhaps matching TRBD2 (8 bases). V dropped 9 bases and J dropped 5 bases, with 20 bases sitting between them. Per the germline V gene, CDR1 is SGHRS and CDR2 is YFSETQ. CDR3 length equals 14 residues. In DNA, the CDR3 is TGCGCCACCAGGGGGGAGCGGGAGACGGAGACCCAGTACTTC. Residues: CATRGERETETQYF.

The gene calls are TRBV28 and TRBJ1-2, with a possible D match to TRBD1 (6 bases). From germline, CDR1 is MDHEN and CDR2 SYDVKM. Trimming stripped 3 bases from V and 3 bases from J, with 17 bases between. This CDR3 spans 16 amino acids. The CDR3 spells CASSFFHSSGDYGYTF. The CDR3 bases are TGTGCCAGCAGTTTCTTCCATTCCTCAGGGGACTATGGCTACACCTTC.

The genes are TRBV9 and TRBJ2-2; 7 bases are a match to TRBD2. This CDR3 has 16 residues. V shed 0 bases, J shed 4 bases, and the junction held 6 bases outside the gene matches. CDR1 and CDR2 from the germline V gene are SGDLS and YYNGEE. The CDR3 region has the DNA TGTGCCAGCAGCGTAGACGGAGCGGGATTCACCGGGGAGCTGTTTTTT. Translation: CASSVDGAGFTGELFF.

This clone was counted a few times. The rearrangement links TRBV6-4 to TRBJ2-1; D might be TRBD2 (7 bases). V was trimmed by 3 bases and J by 5 bases, leaving 14 bases between them. Germline V gene lookup returns CDR1 MRHNA and CDR2 SNTAGT. This CDR3 has 15 amino acids. The CDR3 region has the DNA TGTGCCAGCAGTGAGGGGGCGGGAGCCGACAATGAGCAGTTCTTC. Residues: CASSEGAGADNEQFF.

The DNA of the CDR3 is TGTGCCAGCAGTTACTCGGAGGGCTCTGAGCAGTTCTTC. This encodes CASSYSEGSEQFF. The chain recombines TRBV6-5 with TRBJ2-1; D possibly corresponds to TRBD2 (6 bases). CDR1 MNHEY and CDR2 SVGAGI come from the germline V gene. Deletions cut 0 bases from V and 9 bases from J, with 9 bases between. The CDR3 covers 13 residues.

This clone was recorded a few times. The chain uses TRBV28 and TRBJ1-5, with D possibly TRBD1 on 6 matching bases. CDR1 is MDHEN, CDR2 SYDVKM, per germline. CDR3 length: 18 amino acids. Trimming left V 3 bases short and J 4 bases short, with 22 bases between. The DNA of the CDR3 is TGTGCCAGCAGTTTCCTCACGGGAGGGGGAATCGGGAATCAGCCCCAGCATTTT. Its translation is CASSFLTGGGIGNQPQHF.

The chain recombines TRBV2 with TRBJ1-2, with TRBD1 as a possible D gene (5 bases). The germline V and J ends were trimmed by 5 bases and 6 bases, with 13 bases remaining between them. The CDR3 totals 13 residues. CDR1 is SNHLY, CDR2 FYNNEI, per germline. CDR3 DNA: TGTGCCAGCAGTTACCCAGGGCTAGATGGCTACACCTTC. Translating it yields CASSYPGLDGYTF.

The chain employs TRBV10-3 and TRBJ2-2; 8 bases are shared with TRBD1. The trim removed 6 bases at V and 5 bases at J, leaving 2 bases unmatched. This CDR3 comprises 13 residues. Germline CDR1 and CDR2: ENHRY and SYGVKD. The CDR3 loop is CAIRGQGTGELFF. The CDR3 nucleotides are TGTGCCATCAGAGGACAGGGTACCGGGGAGCTGTTTTTT.